This paragraph reports one T cell receptor (beta chain). Antigen specificity is unknown. Across a handful of patients, CD4+ cells underwent sorting into CD25+CD127- cells. It was from alopecia areata patients that lesional scalp punch biopsies and peripheral blood were collected. This sample is drawn from a study of CD8+ T cells in alopecia areata. Once RNA had been extracted, it was reverse transcribed into cDNA to act as the sequencing template. Here immunoSEQ multiplex PCR was the method, and the copy in TCRdb shows in-frame clones only, minus some. This table has over 14,000 clones, 58% appearing once. Study-wide points: In lesional scalp, particularly from alopecia totalis/universalis, clonality was higher than in normal scalp.

Deletions cut 5 bases from V and 0 bases from J, with 10 bases between. Germline V gene sequence: CDR1 SGHTA, CDR2 FQGTGA. The CDR3 length is 15 residues. The genes are TRBV7-3 and TRBJ2-2; no clear D gene. The receptor was derived from a human donor with alopecia areata. The sequencing input was CD4+ Tregs sorted from blood. This chain's CDR3 is CASSPWASNTGELFF. CDR3 DNA: TGTGCCAGCAGCCCGTGGGCCTCGAACACCGGGGAGCTGTTTTTT.